The sample holds a few counts of the clone carrying this TCR beta chain. Its antigen is unknown. This entry comes from a study of beta chain features in type 1 diabetes. The study, taken as a whole, reports: Across all four CD4+ subsets, people with type 1 diabetes showed modestly shorter TCRB CDR3s.

Trimming left V 3 bases short and J 2 bases short, with 13 bases between. Germline-derived CDR1 and CDR2 are MGHRA and YSYEKL. This CDR3 comprises 15 residues. Of the isolated RNA, all was reverse transcribed, and so the sequenced material was expressed TCRB transcripts. Data came from immunoSEQ multiplex PCR; TCRdb stores just in-frame clones and leaves some out. Found here are hundreds of thousands of clones, 13% of them singletons; the top ten hold about 0.02%. The source material was naive CD4+ T cells from blood. The clonotype originates from a man between 18 and 29 years old with type 1 diabetes. V and J are TRBV4-1 and TRBJ1-1, with a weak D call TRBD1 (5 bases). CDR3 residues: CASSHFPRDNTEAFF. The CDR3 DNA sequence: TGCGCCAGCAGCCACTTCCCCAGGGACAACACTGAAGCTTTCTTT.